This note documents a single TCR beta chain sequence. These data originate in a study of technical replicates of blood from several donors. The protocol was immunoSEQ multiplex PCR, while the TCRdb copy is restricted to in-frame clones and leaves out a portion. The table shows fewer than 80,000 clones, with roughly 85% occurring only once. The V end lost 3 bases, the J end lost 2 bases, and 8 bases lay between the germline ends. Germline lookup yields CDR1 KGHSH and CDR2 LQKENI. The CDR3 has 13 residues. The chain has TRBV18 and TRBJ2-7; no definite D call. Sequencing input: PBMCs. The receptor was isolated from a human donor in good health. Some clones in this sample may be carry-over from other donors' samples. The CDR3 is CASSPLQTYEQYF. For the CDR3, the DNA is TGTGCCAGCTCACCTTTACAGACCTACGAGCAGTACTTC.